Below are 32 T cell receptor beta chains sequenced from a single sample in a study of blood T cell repertoires in COVID-19. Generated by immunoSEQ multiplex PCR, the TCRdb table keeps only in-frame clones and is missing some. The sample includes fewer than 70,000 clones, 89% of them seen just once. Sequencing used peripheral blood. Every receptor here comes from a middle-aged man with active COVID-19.

The V and J genes are TRBV30 and TRBJ1-1; possibly TRBD1 for D (5 bases). Looked up from germline, CDR1 is GTSNPN and CDR2 is SVGIG (reference sequence). The CDR3 runs 13 residues. V lost 6 bases and J lost 1, with 12 bases in between. CDR3 DNA: TGTGCCTGTCAGGAGGGGCCGAACACTGAAGCTTTCTTT. Protein: CACQEGPNTEAFF. Variable domain in full (rest from reference TRBV30 and TRBJ1-1): SQTIHQWPATLVQPVGSPLSLECTVEGTSNPNLYWYRQAAGRGLQLLFYSVGIGQISSEVPQNLSASRPQDRQFILSSKKLLLSDSGFYLCACQEGPNTEAFFGQGTRLTVV.

This chain joins TRBV9 and TRBJ2-7; 8 bases agree with TRBD2. This CDR3 spans 16 amino acids. CDR1 and CDR2 from the germline V gene are SGDLS and YYNGEE. V lost 0 bases, J lost 0 bases, and 5 bases stayed unmatched. CDR3 sequence: CASSVGISGASYEQYF. CDR3 coding DNA: TGTGCCAGCAGCGTAGGTATTAGCGGGGCCTCCTACGAGCAGTACTTC. Complete variable domain (other parts from reference TRBV9 and TRBJ2-7): DSGVTQTPKHLITATGQRVTLRCSPRSGDLSVYWYQQSLDQGLQFLIQYYNGEERAKGNILERFSAQQFPDLHSELNLSSLELGDSALYFCASSVGISGASYEQYFGPGTRLTVT.

Concerning this clone itself: Its ends do not fully match the called genes, so a read error is possible. The sample carries other DNA sequences with the same CDR3. The chain uses TRBV29-1 and TRBJ1-2; the match to TRBD1 covers 7 bases. Germline V gives CDR1 SQVTM, CDR2 ANQGSEA. The CDR3 length is 14 residues. As DNA, the CDR3 is TGTAGCGCAGGGACAGCCACGCATAACTATGGCTACACCTTC. It encodes CSAGTATHNYGYTF.

The V call is TRBV6-1, the J call TRBJ1-1, with unresolved D. CDR1 is MNHNS and CDR2 is SASEGT in the germline V gene. Trimming stripped 3 bases from V and 1 base from J, with 12 bases between. This CDR3 region has 15 residues. The CDR3 reads CASSDSPVKNTEAFF. CDR3 DNA sequence: TGTGCCAGCAGTGATTCCCCCGTTAAGAACACTGAAGCTTTCTTT.

This sequence joins TRBV29-1 and TRBJ2-5; 8 nucleotides agree with TRBD2. Trimming cost V 8 bases and J 4 bases; bases outside gene matches: 9. Germline V lookup: CDR1 SQVTM, CDR2 ANQGSEA. The CDR3 has 13 residues. The CDR3 reads CSIGGGGGETQYF. Written as DNA, the CDR3 is TGCAGCATCGGGGGGGGCGGAGGAGAGACCCAGTACTTC.

This clone appeared a few times. This chain uses TRBV2 with TRBJ1-2; D gene unclear. V gave up 7 bases and J gave up 3 bases, with 6 bases separating them. The length of the CDR3 is 11 residues. Looked up from germline, CDR1 is SNHLY and CDR2 is FYNNEI. CDR3 DNA: TGTGCCAGCACCGGTTACTATGGCTACACCTTC. Protein: CASTGYYGYTF.

This clone showed up just a few times. This chain connects TRBV7-9 to TRBJ1-5; a possible D gene is TRBD1 (5 bases). Between the trimmed V and J ends, which lost 1 base and 6 bases, there was a span of 13 bases. The CDR3 covers 15 residues. Germline V gene sequence: CDR1 SEHNR, CDR2 FQNEAQ (reference sequence). CDR3 coding DNA: TGTGCCAGCAGCTTAGAACGGTCAGGGCCTCAGCCCCAGCATTTT. It yields the protein CASSLERSGPQPQHF.

The V and J genes are TRBV29-1 and TRBJ1-1; possibly TRBD1 for D (6 bases). The CDR3 is 12 amino acids. V lost 8 bases, J lost 4 bases, and 14 bases lay in between. Germline values: CDR1 SQVTM, CDR2 ANQGSEA. The CDR3 DNA reads TGCAGCATACGTACAGGGTTCACTGAAGCTTTCTTT. Its protein is CSIRTGFTEAFF.

The rearrangement uses TRBV27 and TRBJ1-2, with a tentative D call TRBD1 (5 bases). V was clipped by 4 bases and J by 3 bases, with 9 bases between them. Germline CDR1 MNHEY, CDR2 SMNVEV (reference sequence). The CDR3 runs 13 residues. The CDR3 nucleotides read TGTGCCAGCAGTTGGTCAGGGTACTATGGCTACACCTTC. It is translated as CASSWSGYYGYTF.

V is TRBV15 and J is TRBJ1-1, with D tentatively TRBD1 (5 bases). V was pared by 2 bases and J by 7 bases, with 8 bases between. This CDR3 comprises 12 residues. From germline, CDR1 is LNHNV and CDR2 YYDKDF (reference sequence). CDR3 loop: CATSRKGVEAFF. The CDR3 coding sequence is TGTGCCACCAGCAGAAAAGGGGTTGAAGCTTTCTTT.

The chain has TRBV5-1 and TRBJ2-5; the D gene is possibly TRBD1 (6 bases). The CDR3 is 15 residues long. The V end lost 2 bases, the J end lost 2 bases, and 13 bases lay between the germline ends. In germline, CDR1 is SGHRS, CDR2 YFSETQ. CDR3 amino acids: CASSFNPGQQETQYF. DNA of the CDR3: TGCGCCAGCAGCTTCAATCCGGGACAACAAGAGACCCAGTACTTC.

The chain uses TRBV3-1 (or the pseudogene TRBV3-2) and TRBJ2-7, with 9 bases aligning to TRBD1. CDR1 and CDR2 from the germline V gene are LGHDT and YNNKEL (reference sequence). The V gene end was trimmed by 5 bases and the J gene end by 4 bases; junction bases not matched to a gene: 12. There are 16 residues in the CDR3. The CDR3 DNA is TGTGCCAGCAGCGCCCTACCGGGACAGGGAAAGTACGAGCAGTACTTC. This sequence encodes CASSALPGQGKYEQYF.

This sequence joins TRBV5-1 and TRBJ2-3, with D possibly being TRBD2 (7 bases). Trimming shortened V by 4 bases and J by 0 bases, and 15 bases separated the two germline ends. The CDR3 covers 16 residues. Germline-derived CDR1 and CDR2 are SGHRS and YFSETQ. CDR3 protein: CASSLGGAGSTDTQYF. The CDR3 DNA reads TGCGCCAGCAGCCTTGGGGGGGCCGGGAGCACAGATACGCAGTATTTT.

V is TRBV5-1 and J is TRBJ1-6; 9 bases agree with TRBD1. CDR3 length: 14 residues. V was pared by 5 bases and J by 8 bases, with 5 bases of the junction left unmatched. Germline V gene lookup returns CDR1 SGHRS and CDR2 YFSETQ. This chain's CDR3 is CASRGQGFDSPLHF. In nucleotides, the CDR3 is TGCGCCAGCAGGGGACAGGGTTTTGATTCACCCCTCCACTTT.

The table lists this clone with a count of one. The same CDR3 arises from other DNA sequences in this sample as well. The V gene is TRBV7-2, the J gene TRBJ1-2, with 9 bases fitting TRBD1. CDR1 SGHTA and CDR2 FQGNSA come from the germline V gene. CDR3 size: 13 residues. V was clipped by 5 bases and J by 8 bases; unmatched bases: 6. The CDR3 DNA sequence: TGTGCCAGCAGCCCGGGACAGGGTAGAGGCTACACCTTC. Translated, it gives CASSPGQGRGYTF.

The V gene is TRBV29-1, the J gene TRBJ2-7, with a possible D match to TRBD2 (5 bases). V was cut by 6 bases and J by 0 bases, with 15 bases left in between. The CDR3 spans 14 residues. In germline, CDR1 is SQVTM, CDR2 ANQGSEA. The CDR3 coding sequence is TGCAGCGTAGGGAGCGGCCCGAGCTCCTACGAGCAGTACTTC. Translated: CSVGSGPSSYEQYF.

The chain combines TRBV3-1 (or the pseudogene TRBV3-2) with TRBJ1-2; tentative D call: TRBD1 (6 bases). V gave up 1 base and J gave up 4 bases, with 19 bases separating them. Germline CDR1 is LGHDT and CDR2 is YNNKEL (reference sequence). This CDR3 spans 17 amino acids. DNA of the CDR3: TGTGCCAGCAGCCAAGGCGTAGAACAGGGTGGGTCCTATGGCTACACCTTC. Its translation is CASSQGVEQGGSYGYTF.

The chain couples TRBV19 to TRBJ1-5, with D perhaps TRBD1 (5 bases). CDR1 is LNHDA and CDR2 is SQIVND in the germline V gene (reference sequence). V dropped 3 bases and J dropped 4 bases, with 10 bases sitting between them. The CDR3 length is 14 residues. CDR3 nucleotides: TGTGCCAGTAGTATGTGGGGCTCTAATCAGCCCCAGCATTTT. It encodes CASSMWGSNQPQHF. The variable domain in full, completed from reference TRBV19 and TRBJ1-5, reads DGGITQSPKYLFRKEGQNVTLSCEQNLNHDAMYWYRQDPGQGLRLIYYSQIVNDFQKGDIAEGYSVSREKKESFPLTVTSAQKNPTAFYLCASSMWGSNQPQHFGDGTRLSIL.

V and J are TRBV2 and TRBJ2-7, with 7 nucleotides matching TRBD1. Germline V CDR1 and CDR2: SNHLY, FYNNEI. This CDR3 spans 14 amino acids. With 10 bases clipped from V and 0 bases from J, the junction kept 9 bases outside the gene matches. CDR3 protein: CATNLQGSSYEQYF. Here the CDR3 DNA reads TGTGCCACAAACCTACAGGGGTCCTCCTACGAGCAGTACTTC. Full variable domain (rest looked up from reference TRBV2 and TRBJ2-7): EPEVTQTPSHQVTQMGQEVILRCVPISNHLYFYWYRQILGQKVEFLVSFYNNEISEKSEIFDDQFSVERPDGSNFTLKIRSTKLEDSAMYFCATNLQGSSYEQYFGPGTRLTVT.

J is TRBJ1-2 and V is TRBV5-1, with 8 bases fitting TRBD1. CDR3 size: 14 residues. Germline CDR1 SGHRS, CDR2 YFSETQ. Losses at the gene ends were 0 bases for V and 6 bases for J; bases not matched to a gene: 4. The CDR3 bases are TGCGCCAGCAGCTTGGGACAGGGGTGGGATGGCTACACCTTC. It translates to CASSLGQGWDGYTF.

The chain has TRBV9 and TRBJ2-1; TRBD2 agrees at 10 bases. This CDR3 comprises 17 residues. After removal of 3 bases from V and 2 bases from J, the junction contained 8 bases not matched to a gene. Germline CDR1 is SGDLS and CDR2 is YYNGEE. The CDR3 DNA is TGTGCCAGCAGCGGTTTAGCGGGGGGAGTGACCTACAATGAGCAGTTCTTC. It specifies CASSGLAGGVTYNEQFF.

V usage is TRBV4-1 and J usage is TRBJ1-3; D is unresolved. V was cut by 3 bases and J by 2 bases, with 14 bases left in between. Per the germline V gene, CDR1 is MGHRA and CDR2 is YSYEKL. This CDR3 contains 16 residues. CDR3 protein: CASSHPTADAGNTIYF. The CDR3 bases are TGCGCCAGCAGCCATCCAACAGCTGACGCTGGAAACACCATATATTTT.

This rearrangement joins TRBV5-1 to TRBJ1-1; TRBD1 might be the D (6 bases). Germline V gene sequence: CDR1 SGHRS, CDR2 YFSETQ. V gave up 3 bases and J gave up 4 bases, with 10 bases separating them. The CDR3 covers 13 residues. DNA for the CDR3: TGCGCCAGCAGCTATGCAGGGGCCACTGAAGCTTTCTTT. This encodes CASSYAGATEAFF.

V and J are TRBV21-1 and TRBJ1-3; the table's D call, TRBD1, was not checked against the DNA. TRBV21-1 is annotated as a pseudogene. The CDR3 spans 17 residues. The CDR3 nucleotides read TGTGCCAGCAGCACGGACAGCGTAGGGATCTCTGGAAACACCATATATTTT. Its translation: CASSTDSVGISGNTIYF.

This clone was seen a few times. The rearrangement links TRBV24-1 to TRBJ1-5; a possible D gene is TRBD1 (5 bases). The CDR3 covers 16 residues. Germline V gene data show CDR1 as KGHDR and CDR2 as SFDVKD. Trimming stripped 8 bases from V and 0 bases from J, with 16 bases between. CDR3 bases: TGTGCCACCACCCTGGTGGGGGGATATAGCAATCAGCCCCAGCATTTT. Its protein product is CATTLVGGYSNQPQHF.

This clone was counted a single time. The genes are TRBV15 and TRBJ2-2; D is possibly TRBD1 (7 bases). Germline V CDR1 and CDR2: LNHNV, YYDKDF (reference sequence). There are 16 residues in the CDR3. Trimming cost V 2 bases and J 4 bases, with 14 bases left between them. The CDR3 loop is CATSRSRRGRTGELFF. In DNA form, the CDR3 reads TGTGCCACCAGCAGATCAAGGAGGGGGCGCACCGGGGAGCTGTTTTTT.

This sequence joins TRBV13 and TRBJ2-3; a possible D gene is TRBD2 (6 bases). V lost 0 bases, J lost 1 base, and 17 bases lay in between. Germline CDR1 PRHDT, CDR2 FYEKMQ (reference sequence). The CDR3 is made up of 18 amino acids. The CDR3 DNA reads TGTGCCAGCAGCTTAGGTGGGGTGAGCGGGCGGGGCACAGATACGCAGTATTTT. Amino acid sequence: CASSLGGVSGRGTDTQYF.

The rearrangement joins TRBV7-2 to TRBJ2-7; D is possibly TRBD2 (5 bases). The CDR3 length is 14 residues. V was shortened by 7 bases and J by 2 bases, with 15 bases between the two germline ends. Germline CDR1 is SGHTA and CDR2 is FQGNSA. CDR3 DNA sequence: TGTGCCAGCACCCAGAGGAGGAGTACCTACGAGCAGTACTTC. This gives the protein CASTQRRSTYEQYF. The full variable domain, rest sourced from reference TRBV7-2 and TRBJ2-7, is GAGVSQSPSNKVTEKGKDVELRCDPISGHTALYWYRQSLGQGLEFLIYFQGNSAPDKSGLPSDRFSAERTGGSVSTLTIQRTQQEDSAVYLCASTQRRSTYEQYFGPGTRLTVT.

The rearrangement joins TRBV5-5 to TRBJ1-4; a weak D match, TRBD1 (5 bases). Germline assignment: CDR1 SGHKS and CDR2 YYEKEE (reference sequence). This CDR3 is 14 amino acids long. V was cut by 2 bases and J by 10 bases, with 15 bases left in between. CDR3 coding DNA: TGTGCCAGCAGCTTCGGAGGGGAATGGGGAAAACTGTTTTTT. Translation gives CASSFGGEWGKLFF.

The chain employs TRBV20-1 and TRBJ1-4, with a weak D call TRBD1 (5 bases). The CDR3 extends over 11 amino acids. Germline assignment: CDR1 DFQATT and CDR2 SNEGSKA (reference sequence). Trimming pared 3 bases from V and 10 bases from J, leaving 9 bases between. The CDR3 coding sequence is TGCAGTGCTAGTCTGGGGGGAAAACTGTTTTTT. Residues: CSASLGGKLFF.

The chain recombines TRBV5-6 with TRBJ1-1, with TRBD1 matching 10 bases. V lost 0 bases and J lost 4; bases outside the gene matches: 0. This CDR3 has 14 residues. Looked up from germline, CDR1 is SGHDT and CDR2 is YYEEEE. The CDR3 nucleotides read TGTGCCAGCAGCTTGGGGACAGGGGGCACTGAAGCTTTCTTT. Amino acid sequence: CASSLGTGGTEAFF.

Comment on this clone: The final CDR3 position lacks the conserved phenylalanine or tryptophan, pointing to a likely read error. The V and J genes are TRBV3-1 (or the pseudogene TRBV3-2) and TRBJ1-2, with unresolved D. Germline V gene lookup returns CDR1 LGHDT and CDR2 YNNKEL (reference sequence). This CDR3 is 14 amino acids long. Trimming removed 5 bases at V and 7 bases at J, with 17 bases between. The CDR3 loop reads CASSRSSGMSGYTS. For the CDR3, the DNA is TGTGCCAGCAGCAGATCCTCCGGGATGAGTGGCTACACCTCC.